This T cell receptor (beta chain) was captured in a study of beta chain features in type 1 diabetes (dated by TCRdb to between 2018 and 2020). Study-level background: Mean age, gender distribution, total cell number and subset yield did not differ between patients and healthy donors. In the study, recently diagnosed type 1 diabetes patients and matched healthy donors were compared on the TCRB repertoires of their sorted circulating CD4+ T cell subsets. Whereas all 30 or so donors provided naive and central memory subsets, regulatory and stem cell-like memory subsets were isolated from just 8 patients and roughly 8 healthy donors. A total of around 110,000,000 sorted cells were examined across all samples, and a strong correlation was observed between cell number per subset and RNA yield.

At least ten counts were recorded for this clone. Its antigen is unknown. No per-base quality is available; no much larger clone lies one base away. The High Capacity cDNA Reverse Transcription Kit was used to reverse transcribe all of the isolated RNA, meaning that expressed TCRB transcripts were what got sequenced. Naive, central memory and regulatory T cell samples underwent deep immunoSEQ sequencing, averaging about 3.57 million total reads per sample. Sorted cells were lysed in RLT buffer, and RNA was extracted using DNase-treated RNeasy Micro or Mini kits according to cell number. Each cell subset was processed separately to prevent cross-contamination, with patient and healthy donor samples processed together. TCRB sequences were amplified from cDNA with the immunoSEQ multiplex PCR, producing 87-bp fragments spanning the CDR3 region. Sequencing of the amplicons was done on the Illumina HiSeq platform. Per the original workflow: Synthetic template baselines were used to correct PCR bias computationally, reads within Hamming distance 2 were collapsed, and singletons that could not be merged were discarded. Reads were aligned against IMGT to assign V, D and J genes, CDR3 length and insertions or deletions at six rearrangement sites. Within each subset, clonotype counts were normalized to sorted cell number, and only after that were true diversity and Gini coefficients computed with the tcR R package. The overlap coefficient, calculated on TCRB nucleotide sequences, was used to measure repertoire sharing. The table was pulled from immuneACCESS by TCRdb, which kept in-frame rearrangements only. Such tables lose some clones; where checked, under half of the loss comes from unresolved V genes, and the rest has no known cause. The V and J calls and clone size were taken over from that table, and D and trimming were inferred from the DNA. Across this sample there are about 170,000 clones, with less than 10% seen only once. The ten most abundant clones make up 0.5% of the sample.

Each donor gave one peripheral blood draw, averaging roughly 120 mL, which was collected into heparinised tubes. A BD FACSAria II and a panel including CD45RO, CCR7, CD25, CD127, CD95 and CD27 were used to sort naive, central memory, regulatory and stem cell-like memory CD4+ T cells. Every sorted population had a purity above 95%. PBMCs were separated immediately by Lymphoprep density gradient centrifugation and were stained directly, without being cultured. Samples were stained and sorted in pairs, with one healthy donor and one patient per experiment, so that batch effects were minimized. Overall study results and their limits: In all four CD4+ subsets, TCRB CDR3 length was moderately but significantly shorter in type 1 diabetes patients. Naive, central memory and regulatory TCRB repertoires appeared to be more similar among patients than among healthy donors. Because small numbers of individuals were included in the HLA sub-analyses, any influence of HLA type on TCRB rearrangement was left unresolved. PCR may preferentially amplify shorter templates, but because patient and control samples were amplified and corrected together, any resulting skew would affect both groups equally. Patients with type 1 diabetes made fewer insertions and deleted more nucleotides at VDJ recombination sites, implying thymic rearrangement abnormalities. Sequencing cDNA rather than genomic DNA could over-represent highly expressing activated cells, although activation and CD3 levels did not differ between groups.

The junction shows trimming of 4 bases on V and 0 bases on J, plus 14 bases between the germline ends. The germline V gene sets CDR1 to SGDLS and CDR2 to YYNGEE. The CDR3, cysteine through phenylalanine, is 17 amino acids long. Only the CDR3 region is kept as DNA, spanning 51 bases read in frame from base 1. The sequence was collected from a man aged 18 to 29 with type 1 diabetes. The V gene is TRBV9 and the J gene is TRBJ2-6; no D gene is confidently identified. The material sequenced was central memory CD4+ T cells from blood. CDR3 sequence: CASSSQALRSGANVLTF. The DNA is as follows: TGTGCCAGCAGCTCTCAGGCACTTCGCTCTGGGGCCAACGTCCTGACTTTC.